The 9 T cell receptor beta chains given below trace back to one sample, sequenced in a study of TIL therapy for anti-PD-1-resistant metastatic lung cancer. Time point of the sample: pre-treatment sample, taken before nivolumab and TIL therapy. Tumor tissue came from excised metastases, mostly pleural nodules or supraclavicular lymph nodes. Sequencing used immunoSEQ v3. This table comes from immunoSEQ multiplex PCR, and its TCRdb copy is limited to in-frame clones, with some not included. There are some 5,200 clones in the sample; 64% occur only once, and roughly a tenth lies in the top ten. Here the sequenced sample was tumor tissue, taken at baseline. Every receptor here comes from a man aged 70-80 years with non-small cell lung cancer.

The V call is TRBV7-2, the J call TRBJ2-7; the match to TRBD2 covers 8 bases. This CDR3 has 17 amino acids. V trimming: 1 base; J trimming: 3 bases; junction bases outside the gene matches: 11. Looked up from germline, CDR1 is SGHTA and CDR2 is FQGNSA. CDR3 protein: CASSLVGSGAPFYEQYF. The CDR3 DNA reads as TGTGCCAGCAGCTTAGTAGGTAGCGGGGCCCCTTTCTACGAGCAGTACTTC.

There are a few counts of this clone. The J gene is TRBJ2-3, the V gene TRBV18, with D tentatively TRBD2 (6 bases). Germline loops: CDR1 KGHSH, CDR2 LQKENI. This CDR3 comprises 13 residues. Trimming cost V 8 bases and J 3 bases, with 12 bases left between them. Here the CDR3 reads CASNGRITDTQYF. The CDR3, as DNA: TGTGCCAGCAACGGGAGAATAACAGATACGCAGTATTTT.

This chain joins TRBV5-1 and TRBJ1-2, with D hard to call. The CDR3 sequence is 15 residues long. The V gene's germline CDR1 is SGHRS and CDR2 YFSETQ. V lost 0 bases to trimming and J lost 1 base, with 10 bases between them. The CDR3 DNA reads TGCGCCAGCAGCTTGGACGGGAATCTTAACTATGGCTACACCTTC. Protein: CASSLDGNLNYGYTF.

The sample holds one count of this clone. The chain uses TRBV5-6 and TRBJ1-3, with unresolved D. V shed 1 base and J shed 0 bases, with 14 bases lying between them. Germline lookup yields CDR1 SGHDT and CDR2 YYEEEE. This CDR3 is built from 17 residues. The CDR3 protein is CASSLYIWGDSGNTIYF. CDR3 nucleotide sequence: TGTGCCAGCAGCTTGTATATTTGGGGTGACTCTGGAAACACCATATATTTT.

V and J are TRBV18 and TRBJ2-3; 14 bases map to TRBD2. CDR3 length: 16 amino acids. Germline CDR1 and CDR2: KGHSH and LQKENI. The junction had 3 bases not matched to a gene; V was cut back by 5 bases and J by 2 bases. The CDR3 DNA reads as TGTGCCAGCTCAACGACTAGCGGGAGGGCCACAGATACGCAGTATTTT. Protein sequence: CASSTTSGRATDTQYF.

The chain combines TRBV5-6 with TRBJ2-7; D possibly corresponds to TRBD2 (6 bases). The V gene's germline CDR1 is SGHDT and CDR2 YYEEEE. The CDR3 covers 15 residues. With 2 bases removed from V and 1 base from J, the gap between germline ends came to 13 bases. CDR3 in DNA: TGTGCCAGCAGCTTTCCGGGCGGGGTGTCCTACGAGCAGTACTTC. Its protein is CASSFPGGVSYEQYF. Variable domain in full (rest from reference TRBV5-6 and TRBJ2-7): DAGVTQSPTHLIKTRGQQVTLRCSPKSGHDTVSWYQQALGQGPQFIFQYYEEEERQRGNFPDRFSGHQFPNYSSELNVNALLLGDSALYLCASSFPGGVSYEQYFGPGTRLTVT.

This clone was detected a few times. This chain uses TRBV18 with TRBJ1-4; 7 nucleotides match TRBD1. The germline V gene encodes CDR1 KGHSH and CDR2 LQKENI. This CDR3 spans 15 amino acids. Losses at the gene ends were 3 bases for V and 8 bases for J; bases not matched to a gene: 9. CDR3 DNA: TGTGCCAGCTCACCTCCGGGACAGCGAAAGGAAAAACTGTTTTTT. Protein: CASSPPGQRKEKLFF.

The chain joins TRBV19 to TRBJ2-3, with 9 positions matching TRBD1. From germline, CDR1 is LNHDA and CDR2 SQIVND (reference sequence). V lost 5 bases, J lost 0 bases, and 9 bases stayed unmatched. The CDR3 is made up of 17 amino acids. CDR3: CASSARTGTGSTDTQYF. The CDR3 bases are TGTGCCAGTAGTGCTAGAACCGGGACAGGGAGCACAGATACGCAGTATTTT.

This chain uses TRBV6-4 with TRBJ2-7; TRBD1 matches at 8 bases. CDR1 MRHNA and CDR2 SNTAGT come from the germline V gene. Trimming at V came to 6 bases and at J to 4 bases, leaving 11 bases not matched to a gene. CDR3 size: 15 residues. The CDR3 is CASSTDRGQGYEQYF. Written as DNA, the CDR3 is TGTGCCAGCAGCACCGACAGGGGTCAGGGTTACGAGCAGTACTTC.